A selection of T cell receptor beta chains follows, all from one sample in a study of blood T cell repertoires in COVID-19. Sequenced by immunoSEQ multiplex PCR; TCRdb stores in-frame clones only, minus some. The sample has about 97,000 clones, around nine tenths seen once. Sequencing input: peripheral blood. The receptors were sampled from a human donor in a cohort sampled during active COVID-19. Each CDR3 is given with its conserved first and last residue. Each record gives: V gene, D gene, J gene, clone size, CDR3 DNA, CDR3 protein. A D gene is named only where the DNA matches it firmly. Some rows have no size entry. The others give once, few or many, or a class for an expanded clone.

>TRBV5-1|TRBD1|TRBJ2-7|-
TGCGCCAGCAGCTTGGACAGGGGGTACGAGCAGTACTTC
CASSLDRGYEQYF
>TRBV11-3|-|TRBJ2-7|-
TGTGCCAGCAGCTCGAGAATTGACTACGAGCAGTACTTC
CASSSRIDYEQYF
>TRBV7-7|-|TRBJ2-3|-
TGTGCTAGCAGCCCAGGCGGGGTCCCAGCAGATACGCAGTATTTT
CASSPGGVPADTQYF
>TRBV7-2|-|TRBJ1-1|-
TGTGCCAGCAGCTTAGGCACCGGGATAAACACTGAAGCTTTCTTT
CASSLGTGINTEAFF
>TRBV28|TRBD1|TRBJ1-2|once
TGTGCCAGCAGTCCGGGACAGGGGGCAGTTGATGGCTACACCTTC
CASSPGQGAVDGYTF
>TRBV6-6|TRBD1|TRBJ1-5|-
TGTGCCAGCAGTGTACAGGGGGGTACCAATCAGCCCCAGCATTTT
CASSVQGGTNQPQHF
>TRBV6-1|-|TRBJ1-5|-
TGTGCCAGCAGTGAGGCAGGGGCTAGGCAGCCCCAGCATTTT
CASSEAGARQPQHF
>TRBV28|-|TRBJ1-1|-
TGTGCCAGCAGTTTCTTGAACACTGAAGCTTTCTTT
CASSFLNTEAFF
>TRBV9|TRBD2|TRBJ2-5|-
TGTGCCAGCAGCGTTCCTAGCGGGAGCGGTGCAGAGACCCAGTACTTC
CASSVPSGSGAETQYF
>TRBV5-1|-|TRBJ1-2|-
TGCGCCACCGCGACCAATTCAGGGAAGCTGACTGGCTACACCTTC
CATATNSGKLTGYTF
>TRBV7-9|TRBD1|TRBJ1-1|-
TGTGCCAGCGCCCCCGGGACAGACCACGGGGAAGCTTTCTTT
CASAPGTDHGEAFF
>TRBV30|-|TRBJ1-6|-
TGTGCCTGGAGTACTGGGGCCTCATTCTCACCCCTCCACTTT
CAWSTGASFSPLHF
>TRBV4-1|-|TRBJ1-2|-
TGCGCCAGCAGCCAAGGGCCATCCCTTTACTTC
CASSQGPSLYF
>TRBV30|-|TRBJ1-5|once
TGTGCCTGGAGTGTATTCCCCGACAGGAGAGGCAATCAGCCCCAGCATTTT
CAWSVFPDRRGNQPQHF
>TRBV16|-|TRBJ1-5|-
TGTGCCAGCAGCACACGCCGCCCTCTGGGACTGAACGATCAGCCCCAGCATTTT
CASSTRRPLGLNDQPQHF
>TRBV25-1|-|TRBJ1-2|-
TGTGCCAGCAGTGAATCGGCTAGGGGCGCACACTATGGCTACACCTTC
CASSESARGAHYGYTF
>TRBV4-3|TRBD1|TRBJ1-2|-
TGCGCCAGCAGCCTTGCCTCCGGGGACAGGCTTGGCTACACCTTC
CASSLASGDRLGYTF
>TRBV5-1|-|TRBJ2-1|-
TGCGCCAGCAGCTCCGAGGTGGCGGGGTCGAGCTCCTACAATGAGCAGTTCTTC
CASSSEVAGSSSYNEQFF
>TRBV4-2|-|TRBJ1-2|-
TGTGCCAGCAGCCAAGATGGTTCAGGGGCCTATGGCTACACCTTC
CASSQDGSGAYGYTF
>TRBV14|TRBD1|TRBJ2-7|-
TGTGCCAGCAGCCAACTAACAGGGGAGACAAGTCGCGAGCAGTACTTC
CASSQLTGETSREQYF
>TRBV28|TRBD2|TRBJ2-3|-
TGTGCCAGCAGTTTCAAACCGGGACTAGCGGGAATTGTCAGCACAGATACGCAGTATTTT
CASSFKPGLAGIVSTDTQYF
>TRBV7-2|TRBD2|TRBJ2-2|-
TGTGCCAGCAGCTCCCTAGCGGGGAGAGTGGGCGGGGAGCTGTTTTTT
CASSSLAGRVGGELFF
>TRBV25-1|TRBD1|TRBJ1-2|-
TGTGCCAGCAGGGAGGGGACAGGGGTTAATGGCTACACCTTC
CASREGTGVNGYTF
>TRBV11-2|-|TRBJ2-4|-
TGTGCCAGCAGCGCAGGGGATTCCATAGCCAAAAACATTCAGTACTTC
CASSAGDSIAKNIQYF
>TRBV4-3|-|TRBJ2-7|-
TGCGCCAGCAGCCAAGATAGAAACTCCTACGAGCAGTACTTC
CASSQDRNSYEQYF
>TRBV27|-|TRBJ1-4|-
TGTGCCAGCAGGGGGACAACCGGAAGTGAAAAACTGTTTTTT
CASRGTTGSEKLFF
>TRBV4-2|-|TRBJ2-5|-
TGTGCCAGCAGCCAAGATCATACCGGCAGGGGTCTGTACCAAGAGACCCAGTACTTC
CASSQDHTGRGLYQETQYF
>TRBV3-1/TRBV3-2|TRBD2|TRBJ2-3|once
TGTGCCAGCAGCCATCTAGCGGGGGGAGATACGCAGTATTTT
CASSHLAGGDTQYF
>TRBV14|-|TRBJ2-7|-
TGTGCCAGCAGCCAAGATCTTTGGCGGAACGAGCAGTACTTC
CASSQDLWRNEQYF
>TRBV10-1|TRBD2|TRBJ2-3|-
TGCGCCAGCCCTAAATCAGTGCTAGCGGGGGAACGCACAGATACGCAGTATTTT
CASPKSVLAGERTDTQYF
>TRBV9|TRBD2|TRBJ2-1|-
TGTGCCAGCAGCCCAACCGGACTAGCGGGAGAACATGAGCAGTTCTTC
CASSPTGLAGEHEQFF
>TRBV10-3|TRBD1|TRBJ2-2|-
TGTGCCATCAACCCGACAGGGCATGGCGCCGGGGAGCTGTTTTTT
CAINPTGHGAGELFF
>TRBV7-9|TRBD2|TRBJ2-3|-
TGTGCCAGCTACTCGACTAGCGGGAGTATTAAGACGCAGTATTTT
CASYSTSGSIKTQYF
>TRBV5-4|TRBD1|TRBJ2-2|-
TGTGCCAGCAGCGGGGAGGGACAGGGAGTCACCGGGGAGCTGTTTTTT
CASSGEGQGVTGELFF
>TRBV27|TRBD1|TRBJ1-1|-
TGTGCCAGCAGTTCCCCGACAGGGGATGATGAAGCTTTCTTT
CASSSPTGDDEAFF
>TRBV6-5|-|TRBJ2-7|-
TGTGCCAGCCGAGGAGGGGGCGGCTCCTACGAGCAGTACTTC
CASRGGGGSYEQYF
>TRBV12-3/TRBV12-4|-|TRBJ1-4|-
TGTGCCAGCAACAAGGGGTACCTCGAAAAACTGTTTTTT
CASNKGYLEKLFF